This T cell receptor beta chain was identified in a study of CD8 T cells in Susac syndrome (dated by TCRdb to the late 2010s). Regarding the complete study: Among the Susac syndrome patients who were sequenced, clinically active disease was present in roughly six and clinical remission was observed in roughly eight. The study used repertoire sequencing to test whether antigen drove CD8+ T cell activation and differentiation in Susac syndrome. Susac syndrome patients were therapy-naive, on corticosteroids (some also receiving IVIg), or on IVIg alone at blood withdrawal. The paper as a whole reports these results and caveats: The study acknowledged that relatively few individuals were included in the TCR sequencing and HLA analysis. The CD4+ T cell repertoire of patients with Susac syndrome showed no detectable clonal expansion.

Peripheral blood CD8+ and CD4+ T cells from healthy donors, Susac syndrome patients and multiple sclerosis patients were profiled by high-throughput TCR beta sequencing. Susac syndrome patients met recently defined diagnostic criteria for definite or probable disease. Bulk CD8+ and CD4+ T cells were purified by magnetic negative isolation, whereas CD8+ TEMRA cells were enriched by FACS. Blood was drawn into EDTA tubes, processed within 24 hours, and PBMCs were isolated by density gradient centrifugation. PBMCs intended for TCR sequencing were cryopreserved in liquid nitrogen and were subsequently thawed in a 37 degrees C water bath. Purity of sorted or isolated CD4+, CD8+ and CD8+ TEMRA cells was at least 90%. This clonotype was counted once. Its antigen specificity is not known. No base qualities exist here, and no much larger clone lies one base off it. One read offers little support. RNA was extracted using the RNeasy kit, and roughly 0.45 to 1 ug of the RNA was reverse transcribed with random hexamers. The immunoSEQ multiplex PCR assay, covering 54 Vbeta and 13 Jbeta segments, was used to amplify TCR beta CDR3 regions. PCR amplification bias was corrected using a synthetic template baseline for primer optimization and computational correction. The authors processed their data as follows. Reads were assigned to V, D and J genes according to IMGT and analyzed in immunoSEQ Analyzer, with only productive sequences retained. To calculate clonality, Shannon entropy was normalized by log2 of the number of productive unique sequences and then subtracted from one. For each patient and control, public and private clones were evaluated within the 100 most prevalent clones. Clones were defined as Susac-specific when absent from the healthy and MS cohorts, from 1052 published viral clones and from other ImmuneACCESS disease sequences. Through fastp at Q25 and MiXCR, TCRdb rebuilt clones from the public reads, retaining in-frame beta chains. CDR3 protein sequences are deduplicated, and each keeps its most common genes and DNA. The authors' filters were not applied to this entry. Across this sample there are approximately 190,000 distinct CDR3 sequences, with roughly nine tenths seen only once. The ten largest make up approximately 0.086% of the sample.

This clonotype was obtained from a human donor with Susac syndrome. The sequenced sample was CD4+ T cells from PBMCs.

At the DNA level, the sequence is TGTGCCAGCAGAACCCCAACGGACAGGGGGGTGTACGAGCAGTACTTC. This codes for CASRTPTDRGVYEQYF. The rearrangement joined TRBV6-6 to TRBJ2-7, and 10 junction bases match TRBD1. Inclusive of the bounding cysteine and phenylalanine, the CDR3 is 16 residues long. Kept here is only the CDR3 DNA, which spans 48 bases and is read in frame from base 1. Trimmed from V: 6 bases; trimmed from J: 4 bases; junction bases lacking a gene match: 12. Per the germline V gene (reference sequence), MNHNY is the CDR1 and SVGAGI is the CDR2.